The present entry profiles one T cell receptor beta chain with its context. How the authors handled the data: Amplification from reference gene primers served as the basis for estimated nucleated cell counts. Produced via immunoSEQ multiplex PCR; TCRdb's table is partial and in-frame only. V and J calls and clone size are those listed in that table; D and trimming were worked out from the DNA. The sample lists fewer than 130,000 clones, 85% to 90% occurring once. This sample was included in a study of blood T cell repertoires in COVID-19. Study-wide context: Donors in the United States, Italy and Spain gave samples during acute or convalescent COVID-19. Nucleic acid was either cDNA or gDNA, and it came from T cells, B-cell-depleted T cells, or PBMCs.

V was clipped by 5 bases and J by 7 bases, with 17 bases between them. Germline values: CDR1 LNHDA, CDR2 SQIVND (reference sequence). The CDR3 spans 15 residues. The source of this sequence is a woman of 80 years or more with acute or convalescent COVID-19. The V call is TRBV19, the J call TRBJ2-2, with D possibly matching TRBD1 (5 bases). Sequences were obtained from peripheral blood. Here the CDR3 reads CASSVQGSFGGELFF. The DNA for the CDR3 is TGTGCCAGTAGTGTCCAGGGTAGTTTTGGCGGGGAGCTGTTTTTT.